A single sample is the source of the 29 T cell receptor beta chains below, sequenced in a study of shared clonotypes between healthy human individuals. The assay was immunoSEQ multiplex PCR, and TCRdb's table has in-frame clones only and misses some. The sample has about 2.4 million clones; over 85% are singletons. Sequences were obtained from naive CD4+ T cells from PBMCs. Subset denoted: CD45RA+ positively selected. These receptors were taken from a man between 18 and 29 years old in good health. Some clones in this sample may be carry-over from other donors' samples.

The chain recombines TRBV5-4 with TRBJ1-3, with 7 nucleotides matching TRBD1. The CDR3 covers 16 residues. The V segment lost 4 bases and the J segment 4 bases; nucleotides outside the gene matches: 11. Germline V gives CDR1 SGHNT, CDR2 YYREEE (reference sequence). CDR3 residues: CASSSRDRPFGNTIYF. In DNA, the CDR3 is TGTGCCAGCAGCAGCCGGGACAGACCCTTCGGAAACACCATATATTTT.

This clone was seen only once. The rearrangement links TRBV18 to TRBJ2-2; 11 bases are a match to TRBD1. The CDR3 consists of 17 residues. The germline CDR1 and CDR2 sequences are KGHSH and LQKENI. V lost 4 bases and J lost 0; bases outside the gene matches: 4. CDR3 amino acids: CASSLGQGAANTGELFF. Written as DNA, the CDR3 is TGTGCCAGCTCACTAGGACAGGGGGCCGCGAACACCGGGGAGCTGTTTTTT.

The chain joins TRBV6-6 to TRBJ2-1; 10 bases are a match to TRBD2. Germline CDR1 and CDR2: MNHNY and SVGAGI (reference sequence). The V gene end was trimmed by 8 bases and the J gene end by 7 bases; junction bases not matched to a gene: 11. The CDR3 is 15 amino acids. CDR3 DNA: TGTGCCAGCCGGGTAGCGGGAGGATCGGGGAATGAGCAGTTCTTC. Translated, it gives CASRVAGGSGNEQFF.

V gene TRBV7-6 combines with J gene TRBJ2-3, with D perhaps matching TRBD1 (5 bases). The CDR3 is 16 amino acids. Germline CDR1 and CDR2: SGHVS and FNYEAQ. Trimming pared 0 bases from V and 2 bases from J, leaving 12 bases between. The CDR3 coding sequence is TGTGCCAGCAGCTTAGCTGGGGCCGCAAACACAGATACGCAGTATTTT. It is translated as CASSLAGAANTDTQYF.

This clone was seen a single time. This chain joins TRBV19 and TRBJ2-7; 7 bases map to TRBD1. CDR3 length: 14 amino acids. The germline V gene has CDR1 LNHDA and CDR2 SQIVND (reference sequence). V was pared by 6 bases and J by 2 bases, with 7 bases of the junction left unmatched. Here the CDR3 reads CASSLTGDPYEQYF. The CDR3 region has the DNA TGTGCCAGTAGCCTAACAGGGGATCCCTACGAGCAGTACTTC. Together with reference TRBV19 and TRBJ2-7, the CDR3 gives the full variable domain: DGGITQSPKYLFRKEGQNVTLSCEQNLNHDAMYWYRQDPGQGLRLIYYSQIVNDFQKGDIAEGYSVSREKKESFPLTVTSAQKNPTAFYLCASSLTGDPYEQYFGPGTRLTVT.

This chain joins TRBV19 and TRBJ2-7; possibly TRBD1 for D (6 bases). Trimming removed 4 bases at V and 3 bases at J, with 10 bases between. The CDR3 is 13 amino acids. CDR1 and CDR2 (germline): LNHDA, SQIVND (reference sequence). The CDR3 is CASSTRGYYEQYF. CDR3 nucleotide sequence: TGTGCCAGTAGTACCAGGGGCTACTACGAGCAGTACTTC.

The gene calls are TRBV10-3 and TRBJ1-5, with no clear D. V was cut by 2 bases and J by 5 bases, with 13 bases left in between. Germline V lookup: CDR1 ENHRY, CDR2 SYGVKD. The CDR3 extends over 15 amino acids. The CDR3: CAISEVGGIDQPQHF. The DNA of the CDR3 is TGTGCCATCAGTGAGGTGGGCGGGATAGATCAGCCCCAGCATTTT.

To note about this clone: One end of the junction does not line up with germline, which may come from a read error. V usage is TRBV7-3 and J usage is TRBJ1-3; D remains unclear. CDR3 length: 16 residues. Germline CDR1 and CDR2: SGHTA and FQGTGA. The CDR3 DNA sequence: TGTGCCAGCGGCTTGAGTAGGGCAAGCTCTGGAAACACCATATATTTT. Protein sequence: CASGLSRASSGNTIYF.

The chain has TRBV5-1 and TRBJ2-2, with D tentatively TRBD1 (6 bases). The CDR3 runs 16 residues. Germline V CDR1 and CDR2: SGHRS, YFSETQ. Trimming took 6 bases from V and 6 from J, leaving 21 bases between them. CDR3 loop: CASKNQAGDPSGELFF. For the CDR3, the DNA is TGCGCCAGCAAAAATCAGGCAGGGGACCCCTCCGGGGAGCTGTTTTTT.

The chain carries TRBV2 and TRBJ1-5; 7 positions match TRBD1. The CDR3 has 14 amino acids. Germline V gene sequence: CDR1 SNHLY, CDR2 FYNNEI. V shed 10 bases, J shed 1 base, and the junction held 7 bases outside the gene matches. CDR3 sequence (DNA): TGTGCCACCAGACTGACAGGGAGCAATCAGCCCCAGCATTTT. Translating it yields CATRLTGSNQPQHF.

This rearrangement joins TRBV19 to TRBJ2-6, with a tentative D call TRBD2 (5 bases). Looked up from germline, CDR1 is LNHDA and CDR2 is SQIVND (reference sequence). The CDR3 has 16 residues. Trimming stripped 7 bases from V and 4 bases from J, with 17 bases between. CDR3 sequence reads: CASIAGWRSGANVLTF. The CDR3 DNA follows: TGTGCCAGTATTGCCGGGTGGAGGTCGGGGGCCAACGTCCTGACTTTC.

The chain recombines TRBV18 with TRBJ1-1, with 9 bases lining up with TRBD1. The germline gives CDR1 KGHSH, CDR2 LQKENI. This CDR3 has 13 residues. J was trimmed by 8 bases and V by 3 bases; bases with no gene match: 4. CDR3: CASSPKQGAEAFF. The CDR3 DNA reads as TGTGCCAGCTCACCTAAACAGGGGGCAGAAGCTTTCTTT. Together with reference TRBV18 and TRBJ1-1, the CDR3 gives the full variable domain: NAGVMQNPRHLVRRRGQEARLRCSPMKGHSHVYWYRQLPEEGLKFMVYLQKENIIDESGMPKERFSAEFPKEGPSILRIQQVVRGDSAAYFCASSPKQGAEAFFGQGTRLTVV.

This clone was detected only once. This chain joins TRBV30 and TRBJ1-2, with D perhaps matching TRBD1 (5 bases). Germline V CDR1 and CDR2: GTSNPN, SVGIG (reference sequence). V was trimmed by 6 bases and J by 0 bases, leaving 11 bases between them. The CDR3 runs 13 residues. This CDR3 reads CACVQVANYGYTF. In nucleotides, the CDR3 is TGTGCCTGCGTACAGGTAGCTAACTATGGCTACACCTTC.

This chain connects TRBV5-6 to TRBJ1-4; a possible D gene is TRBD1 (5 bases). This CDR3 spans 14 amino acids. The germline gives CDR1 SGHDT, CDR2 YYEEEE. The V end lost 3 bases, the J end lost 7 bases, and 13 bases lay between the germline ends. CDR3: CASSSWGRAEKLFF. CDR3 nucleotide sequence: TGTGCCAGCAGCTCCTGGGGCAGGGCTGAAAAACTGTTTTTT.

This clone was recorded a few times. J is TRBJ1-1 and V is TRBV6-5; D is undetermined. Germline assignment: CDR1 MNHEY and CDR2 SVGAGI. Trimming removed 2 bases at V and 2 bases at J, with 12 bases between. The CDR3 extends over 15 amino acids. The CDR3 loop reads CASSYDFSPNTEAFF. DNA of the CDR3: TGTGCCAGCAGTTACGACTTTAGCCCTAACACTGAAGCTTTCTTT.

In the case of this clone: Other DNA sequences within the sample encode an identical CDR3. The rearrangement uses TRBV5-1 and TRBJ1-5; D is possibly TRBD1 (5 bases). In germline, CDR1 is SGHRS, CDR2 YFSETQ. The CDR3 covers 14 residues. V was clipped by 1 base and J by 3 bases, with 8 bases between them. This CDR3 reads CASSLSGSNQPQHF. For the CDR3, the DNA is TGCGCCAGCAGCTTGTCAGGGTCCAATCAGCCCCAGCATTTT.

V and J are TRBV7-2 and TRBJ1-5; a weak D match, TRBD1 (5 bases). Trimming removed 7 bases at V and 2 bases at J, with 15 bases between. Looked up from germline, CDR1 is SGHTA and CDR2 is FQGNSA. This CDR3 region has 15 residues. The DNA for the CDR3 is TGTGCCAGCACCAAGGGAGGGGTGGGCAATCAGCCCCAGCATTTT. This sequence encodes CASTKGGVGNQPQHF.

This clone was detected a few times. The genes are TRBV5-5 and TRBJ2-3; D is possibly TRBD2 (5 bases). This CDR3 has 16 residues. V lost 4 bases to trimming and J lost 3 bases, with 18 bases between them. CDR1 and CDR2 from the germline V gene are SGHKS and YYEKEE (reference sequence). CDR3 DNA sequence: TGTGCCAGCAGCGGACCCGGGAACCCGAAAACAGATACGCAGTATTTT. Residues: CASSGPGNPKTDTQYF.

This chain connects TRBV6-4 to TRBJ2-7; TRBD1 matches at 7 bases. CDR1 is MRHNA and CDR2 is SNTAGT in the germline V gene. The CDR3 length is 15 residues. J was trimmed by 5 bases and V by 5 bases; bases with no gene match: 12. CDR3 nucleotides: TGTGCCAGCAGTCCAATGGCGCAGGGGGTCCACGAGCAGTACTTC. Amino acids: CASSPMAQGVHEQYF.

The V gene is TRBV4-3, the J gene TRBJ2-5; 9 bases are shared with TRBD2. The DNA end is a closer match to TRBJ2-7, so the J assignment may be wrong. Germline CDR1 and CDR2: LGHNA and YSLEER. This CDR3 has 17 amino acids. CDR3 sequence reads: CASSQEMWASGIYEQYF. The CDR3 bases are TGCGCCAGCAGCCAAGAGATGTGGGCTAGCGGGATATACGAGCAGTACTTC.

The chain uses TRBV6-1 and TRBJ2-7; TRBD1 or TRBD2 may be the D gene (5 bases each). Germline lookup yields CDR1 MNHNS and CDR2 SASEGT. Trimming left V 6 bases short and J 0 bases short, with 12 bases between. There are 14 residues in the CDR3. The CDR3 sequence is CASRQDGTSYEQYF. CDR3 in DNA: TGTGCCAGCAGGCAGGACGGGACCTCCTACGAGCAGTACTTC.

This chain uses TRBV7-3 with TRBJ2-7; TRBD2 might be the D (5 bases). The CDR3 runs to 15 residues. Germline V CDR1 and CDR2: SGHTA, FQGTGA. V was cut by 0 bases and J by 0 bases, with 9 bases left in between. The CDR3 is CASSLTPSGSYEQYF. CDR3 bases: TGTGCCAGCAGCTTAACTCCCAGCGGCTCCTACGAGCAGTACTTC.

This clone was observed once. CDR3 in amino acids: CASSPGTFRYNEQFF. As DNA, the CDR3 is TGTGCCAGCAGCCCCGGGACTTTTCGTTACAATGAGCAGTTCTTC. This chain uses TRBV5-8 with TRBJ2-1; perhaps TRBD2 as D (6 bases). Germline values: CDR1 SGHTS, CDR2 YDEGEE. The CDR3 totals 15 residues. Trimming left V 4 bases short and J 4 bases short, with 15 bases between.

The chain recombines TRBV5-4 with TRBJ2-3; D is possibly TRBD2 (5 bases). Trimming removed 0 bases at V and 3 bases at J, with 14 bases between. Germline CDR1 reads SGHNT; CDR2 reads YYREEE (reference sequence). This CDR3 comprises 16 residues. The CDR3 DNA reads as TGTGCCAGCAGCTTGGGAATAGGAGCGGTAACAGATACGCAGTATTTT. Protein product: CASSLGIGAVTDTQYF.

The chain carries TRBV4-1 and TRBJ2-2; D may be TRBD2 (6 bases). Trimming shortened V by 1 base and J by 6 bases, and 15 bases separated the two germline ends. The CDR3 has 16 residues. Germline CDR1 reads MGHRA; CDR2 reads YSYEKL. CDR3 bases: TGCGCCAGCAGCCAAGGGGCGGGGCGGGCTGCCGGGGAGCTGTTTTTT. This translates into CASSQGAGRAAGELFF.

A few counts support this clone. Other DNA sequences within the sample encode an identical CDR3. The chain couples TRBV27 to TRBJ2-3; D remains ambiguous. The CDR3 covers 11 residues. In germline, CDR1 is MNHEY, CDR2 SMNVEV (reference sequence). Trimming took off 5 bases at V and 2 bases at J, with 2 bases between the two ends. The CDR3 region has the DNA TGTGCCAGCAGTCTCACAGATACGCAGTATTTT. This codes for CASSLTDTQYF.

The chain employs TRBV30 and TRBJ2-3; 7 positions agree with TRBD1. Germline-derived CDR1 and CDR2 are GTSNPN and SVGIG (reference sequence). The length of the CDR3 is 14 residues. Trimming took 8 bases from V and 2 from J; bases not matched to a gene: 10. The CDR3: CAGTGQLNTDTQYF. The CDR3 DNA reads TGTGCCGGAACGGGACAGCTAAACACAGATACGCAGTATTTT.

The genes are TRBV6-6 and TRBJ2-7; 8 bases line up with TRBD1. The CDR3 contains 13 residues. V shed 7 bases, J shed 4 bases, and the junction held 6 bases outside the gene matches. The germline gives CDR1 MNHNY, CDR2 SVGAGI (reference sequence). The CDR3 bases are TGTGCCAGCATCCAGGGGGCTGGATACGAGCAGTACTTC. Translation: CASIQGAGYEQYF.

This chain uses TRBV18 with TRBJ2-7; 12 bases are shared with TRBD2. Germline-derived CDR1 and CDR2 are KGHSH and LQKENI. The CDR3 runs to 14 residues. Germline trimming cut 5 bases from V and 4 bases from J; bases unmatched to any gene: 3. CDR3 amino acids: CASSSGLAGYEQYF. The CDR3 DNA follows: TGTGCCAGCTCATCTGGACTAGCGGGATACGAGCAGTACTTC.